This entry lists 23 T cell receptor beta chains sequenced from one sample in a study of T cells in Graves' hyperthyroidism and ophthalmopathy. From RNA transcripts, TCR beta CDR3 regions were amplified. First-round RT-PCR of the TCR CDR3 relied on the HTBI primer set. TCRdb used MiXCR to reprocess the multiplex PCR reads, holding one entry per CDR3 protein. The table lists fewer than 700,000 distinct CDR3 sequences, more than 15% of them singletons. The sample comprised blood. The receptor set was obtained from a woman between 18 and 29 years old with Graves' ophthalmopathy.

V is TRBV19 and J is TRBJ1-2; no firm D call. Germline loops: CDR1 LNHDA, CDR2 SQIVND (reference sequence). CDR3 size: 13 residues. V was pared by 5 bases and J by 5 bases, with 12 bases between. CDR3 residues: CASSSELLYGYTF. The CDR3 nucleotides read TGTGCCAGTAGTTCAGAACTCTTATATGGCTACACCTTC.

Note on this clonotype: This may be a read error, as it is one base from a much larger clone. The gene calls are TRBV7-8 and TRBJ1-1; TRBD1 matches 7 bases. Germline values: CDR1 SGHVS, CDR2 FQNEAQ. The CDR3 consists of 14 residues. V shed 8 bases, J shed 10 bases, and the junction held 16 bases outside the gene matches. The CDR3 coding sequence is TGTGCCAGCTGCTCCTCAGGGGGATCCCCTCGAGCTTTCTTT. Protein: CASCSSGGSPRAFF.

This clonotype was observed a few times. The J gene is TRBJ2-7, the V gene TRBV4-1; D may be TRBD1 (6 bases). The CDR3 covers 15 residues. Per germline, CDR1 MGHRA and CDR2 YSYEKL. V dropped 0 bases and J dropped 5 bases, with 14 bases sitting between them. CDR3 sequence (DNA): TGCGCCAGCAGCCAAGAAAATTACAGGGCCCACGAGCAGTACTTC. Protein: CASSQENYRAHEQYF.

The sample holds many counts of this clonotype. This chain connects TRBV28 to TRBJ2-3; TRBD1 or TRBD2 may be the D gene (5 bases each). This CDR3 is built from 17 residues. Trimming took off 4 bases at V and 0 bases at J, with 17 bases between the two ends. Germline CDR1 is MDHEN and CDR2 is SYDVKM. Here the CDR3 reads CASSSSGPTTSTDTQYF. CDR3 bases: TGTGCCAGCAGTTCCTCGGGACCCACAACTAGCACAGATACGCAGTATTTT.

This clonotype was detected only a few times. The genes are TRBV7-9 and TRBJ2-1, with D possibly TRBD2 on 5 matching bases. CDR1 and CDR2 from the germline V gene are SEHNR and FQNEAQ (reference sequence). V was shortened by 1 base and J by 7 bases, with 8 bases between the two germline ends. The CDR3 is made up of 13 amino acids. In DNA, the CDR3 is TGTGCCAGCAGCTTAGTAAGGACTAATGAGCAGTTCTTC. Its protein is CASSLVRTNEQFF.

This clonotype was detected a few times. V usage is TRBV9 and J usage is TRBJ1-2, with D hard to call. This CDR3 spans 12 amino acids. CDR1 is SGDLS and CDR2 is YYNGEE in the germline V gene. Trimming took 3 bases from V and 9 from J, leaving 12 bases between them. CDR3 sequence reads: CASSGEVFRYTF. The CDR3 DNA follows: TGTGCCAGCAGCGGAGAGGTATTTCGCTACACCTTC.

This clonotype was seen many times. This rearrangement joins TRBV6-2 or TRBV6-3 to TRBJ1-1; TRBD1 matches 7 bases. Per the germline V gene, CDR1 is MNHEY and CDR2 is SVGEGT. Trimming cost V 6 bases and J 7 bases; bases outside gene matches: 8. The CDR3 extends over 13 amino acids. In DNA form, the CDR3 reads TGTGCCAGCAGACGGACAGGCAATTTTGAAGCTTTCTTT. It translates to CASRRTGNFEAFF.

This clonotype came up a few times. The CDR3 DNA is TGTGCCAGCGGGGAGACAGGGGAGGGCACTGAAGCTTTCTTT. Its protein product is CASGETGEGTEAFF. The V and J genes are TRBV2 and TRBJ1-1; 8 bases agree with TRBD1. Per the germline V gene, CDR1 is SNHLY and CDR2 is FYNNEI. The CDR3 has 14 amino acids. Unmatched junction bases numbered 9, after V lost 8 bases and J lost 4 bases.

The DNA for the CDR3 is TGTGCCAGCAGTTTATATGAGTCCACTATTGGGGATACGCAGTATTTT. Translated, it gives CASSLYESTIGDTQYF. The J gene is TRBJ2-3, the V gene TRBV28; no clear D gene. The CDR3 length is 16 residues. Between the trimmed V and J ends, which lost 1 base and 6 bases, there was a span of 17 bases. In germline, CDR1 is MDHEN, CDR2 SYDVKM.

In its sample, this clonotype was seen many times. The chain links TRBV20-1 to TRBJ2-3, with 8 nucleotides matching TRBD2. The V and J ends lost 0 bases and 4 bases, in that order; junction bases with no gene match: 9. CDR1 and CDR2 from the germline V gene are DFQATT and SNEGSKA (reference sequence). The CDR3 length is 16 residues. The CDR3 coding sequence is TGCAGTGCTAGAGATTCATTAGCGGGGTGGTCAGATACGCAGTATTTT. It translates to CSARDSLAGWSDTQYF.

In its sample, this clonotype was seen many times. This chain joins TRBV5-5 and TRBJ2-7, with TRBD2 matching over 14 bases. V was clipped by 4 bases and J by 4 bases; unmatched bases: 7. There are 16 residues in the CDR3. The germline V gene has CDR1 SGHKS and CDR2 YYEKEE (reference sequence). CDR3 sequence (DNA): TGTGCCAGCAGCCCGGGACTAGCGGGAGTCGGATACGAGCAGTACTTC. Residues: CASSPGLAGVGYEQYF.

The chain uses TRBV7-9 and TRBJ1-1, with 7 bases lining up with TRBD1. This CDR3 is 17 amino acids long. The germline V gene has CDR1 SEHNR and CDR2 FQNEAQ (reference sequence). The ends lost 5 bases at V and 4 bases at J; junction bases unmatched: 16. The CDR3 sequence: CASSRPDREVGGTEAFF. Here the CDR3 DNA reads TGTGCCAGCAGCCGTCCCGACAGGGAGGTAGGGGGCACTGAAGCTTTCTTT.

In nucleotides, the CDR3 is TGTGCCAGCAGCCACGGCGGTACGCAGTATTTT. The encoded protein is CASSHGGTQYF. The V and J genes are TRBV7-9 and TRBJ2-3; D remains unclear. V lost 5 bases, J lost 8 bases, and 8 bases lay in between. The CDR3 has 11 amino acids. CDR1 and CDR2 from the germline V gene are SEHNR and FQNEAQ (reference sequence).

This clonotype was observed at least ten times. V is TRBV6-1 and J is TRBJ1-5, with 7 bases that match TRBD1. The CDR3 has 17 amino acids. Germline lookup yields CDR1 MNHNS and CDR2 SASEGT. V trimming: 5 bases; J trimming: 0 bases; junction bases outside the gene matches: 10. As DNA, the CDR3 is TGTGCCAGCAGTTACCCGGGGACAGCAACTAGCAATCAGCCCCAGCATTTT. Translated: CASSYPGTATSNQPQHF.

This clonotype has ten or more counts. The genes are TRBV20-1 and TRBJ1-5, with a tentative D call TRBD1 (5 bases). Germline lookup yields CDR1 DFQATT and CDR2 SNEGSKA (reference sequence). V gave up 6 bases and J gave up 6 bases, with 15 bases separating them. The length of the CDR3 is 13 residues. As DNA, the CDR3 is TGCAGTGCCGACTTAGGGGCTGGTCAGCCCCAGCATTTT. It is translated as CSADLGAGQPQHF.

The DNA for the CDR3 is TGTGCCAGCAGCCAGGCCGGGGGAGGCAGAGATACGCAGTATTTT. This encodes CASSQAGGGRDTQYF. This chain links TRBV14 with TRBJ2-3; a possible D gene is TRBD2 (6 bases). Per germline, CDR1 SGHDN and CDR2 FVKESK. The V end lost 3 bases, the J end lost 5 bases, and 15 bases lay between the germline ends. There are 15 residues in the CDR3.

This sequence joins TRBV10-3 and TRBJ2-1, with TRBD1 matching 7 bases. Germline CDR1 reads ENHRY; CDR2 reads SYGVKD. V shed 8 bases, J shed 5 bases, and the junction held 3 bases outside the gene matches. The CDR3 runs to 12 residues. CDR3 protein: CAIVDRDNEQFF. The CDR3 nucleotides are TGTGCCATCGTAGACAGGGACAATGAGCAGTTCTTC.

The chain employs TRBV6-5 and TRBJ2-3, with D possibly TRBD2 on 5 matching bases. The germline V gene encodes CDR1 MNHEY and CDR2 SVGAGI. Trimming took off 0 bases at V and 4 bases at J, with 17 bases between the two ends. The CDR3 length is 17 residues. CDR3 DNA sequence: TGTGCCAGCAGTTACTCGGCCCGGCGGAGGTTCGCAGATACGCAGTATTTT. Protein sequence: CASSYSARRRFADTQYF.

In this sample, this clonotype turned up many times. The CDR3 DNA reads as TGTGCCAGCAGCCCCCACCCGACAGCCTACGAGCAGTACTTC. This codes for CASSPHPTAYEQYF. The chain couples TRBV11-2 to TRBJ2-7; possible D gene TRBD1, 5 bases. Germline V gene data show CDR1 as SGHAT and CDR2 as FQNNGV. The length of the CDR3 is 14 residues. The V end lost 5 bases, the J end lost 2 bases, and 13 bases lay between the germline ends.

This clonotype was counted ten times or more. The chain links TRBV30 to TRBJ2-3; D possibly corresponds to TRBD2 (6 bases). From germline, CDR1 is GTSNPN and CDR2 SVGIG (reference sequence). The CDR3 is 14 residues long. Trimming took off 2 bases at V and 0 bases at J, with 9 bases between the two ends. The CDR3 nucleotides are TGTGCCTGGAGTAGGAGCGGGAGCACAGATACGCAGTATTTT. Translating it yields CAWSRSGSTDTQYF. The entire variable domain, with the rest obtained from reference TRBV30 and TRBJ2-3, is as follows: SQTIHQWPATLVQPVGSPLSLECTVEGTSNPNLYWYRQAAGRGLQLLFYSVGIGQISSEVPQNLSASRPQDRQFILSSKKLLLSDSGFYLCAWSRSGSTDTQYFGPGTRLTVL.

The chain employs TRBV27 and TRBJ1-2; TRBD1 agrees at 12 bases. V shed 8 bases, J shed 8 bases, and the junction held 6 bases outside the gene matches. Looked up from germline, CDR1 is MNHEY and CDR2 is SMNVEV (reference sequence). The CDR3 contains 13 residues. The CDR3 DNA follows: TGTGCCAGCTTGGGACAGGGGGCGAGAGGCTACACCTTC. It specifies CASLGQGARGYTF.

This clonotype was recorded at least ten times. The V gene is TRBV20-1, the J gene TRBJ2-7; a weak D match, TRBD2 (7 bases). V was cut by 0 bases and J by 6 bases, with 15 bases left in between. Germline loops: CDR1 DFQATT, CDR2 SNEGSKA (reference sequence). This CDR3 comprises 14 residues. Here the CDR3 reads CSARERGGDREQYF. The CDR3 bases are TGCAGTGCTAGAGAGAGGGGGGGGGATCGCGAGCAGTACTTC.

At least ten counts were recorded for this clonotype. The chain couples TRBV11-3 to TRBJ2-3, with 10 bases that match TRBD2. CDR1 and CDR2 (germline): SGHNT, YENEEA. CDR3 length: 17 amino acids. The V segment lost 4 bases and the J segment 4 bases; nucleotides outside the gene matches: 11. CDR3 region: CASSSSGAGGSADTQYF. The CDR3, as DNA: TGTGCCAGCAGCTCATCGGGAGCGGGAGGGAGCGCAGATACGCAGTATTTT.